This T cell receptor (beta chain) was sequenced during a study of molecular identifiers for immune sequencing clone quantification. Sorting defined naive CD8 T cells as CD8+CD4-CCR7+CD45RA+. V lost 0 bases to trimming and J lost 3 bases; unmatched junction nucleotides: 4. This CDR3 is 15 amino acids long. The germline V gene encodes CDR1 SGHRS and CDR2 YFSETQ. This clonotype was observed at least ten times. Previously described methods with listed TCR primers produced the bulk TCR libraries. From the PCR reads, TCRdb called clonotypes with MiXCR, one entry per CDR3 protein. The sample has more than 450,000 distinct CDR3 sequences, about a quarter seen once.

Sequenced sample: naive CD8+ T cells from blood, with Jurkat cell RNA spiked in. Subset in this sample: FACS-sorted CD8+CD4-CCR7+CD45RA+ naive T cells. The rearrangement uses TRBV5-1 and TRBJ2-7; 9 nucleotides agree with TRBD1. The TCR comes from a human donor in good health. Some libraries in this study had Jurkat cell RNA spiked in. The CDR3 protein is CASSLAPDRGYEQYF. As DNA, the CDR3 is TGCGCCAGCAGCTTGGCCCCGGACAGGGGCTACGAGCAGTACTTC.